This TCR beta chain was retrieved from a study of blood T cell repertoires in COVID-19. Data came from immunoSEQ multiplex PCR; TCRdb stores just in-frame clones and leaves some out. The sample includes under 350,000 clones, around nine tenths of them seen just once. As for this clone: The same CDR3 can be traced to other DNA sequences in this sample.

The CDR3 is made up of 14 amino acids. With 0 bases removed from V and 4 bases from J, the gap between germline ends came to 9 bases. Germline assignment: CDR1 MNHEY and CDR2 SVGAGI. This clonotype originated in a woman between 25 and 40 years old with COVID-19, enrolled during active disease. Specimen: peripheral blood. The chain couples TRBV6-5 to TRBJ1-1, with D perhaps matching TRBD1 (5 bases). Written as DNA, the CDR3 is TGTGCCAGCAGTTACTCGCGGGGGGGCACTGAAGCTTTCTTT. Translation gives CASSYSRGGTEAFF.